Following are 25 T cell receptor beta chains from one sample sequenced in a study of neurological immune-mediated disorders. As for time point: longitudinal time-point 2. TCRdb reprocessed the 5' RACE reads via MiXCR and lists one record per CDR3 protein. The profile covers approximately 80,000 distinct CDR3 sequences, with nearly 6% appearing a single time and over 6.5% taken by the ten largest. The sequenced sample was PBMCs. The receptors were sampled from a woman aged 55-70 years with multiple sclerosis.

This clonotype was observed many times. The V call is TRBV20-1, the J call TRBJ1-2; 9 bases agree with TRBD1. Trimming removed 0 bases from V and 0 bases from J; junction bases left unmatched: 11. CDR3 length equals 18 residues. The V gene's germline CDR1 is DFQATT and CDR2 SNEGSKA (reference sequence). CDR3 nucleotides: TGCAGTGCTAGAGATATAGCCCGGACAGGGGCAGCTAACTATGGCTACACCTTC. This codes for CSARDIARTGAANYGYTF.

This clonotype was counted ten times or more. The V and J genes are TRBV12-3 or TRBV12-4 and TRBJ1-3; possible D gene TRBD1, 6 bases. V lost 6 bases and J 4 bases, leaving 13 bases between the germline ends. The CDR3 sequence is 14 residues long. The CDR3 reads CASSRLGQGNTIYF. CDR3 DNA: TGTGCCAGCAGCCGCCTTGGACAGGGAAACACCATATATTTT.

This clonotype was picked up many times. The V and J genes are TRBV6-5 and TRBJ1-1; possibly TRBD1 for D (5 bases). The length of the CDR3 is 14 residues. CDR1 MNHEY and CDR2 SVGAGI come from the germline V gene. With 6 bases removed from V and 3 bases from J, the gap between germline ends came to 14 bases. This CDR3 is CASRPHGGYTEAFF. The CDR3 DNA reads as TGTGCCAGCAGGCCTCACGGGGGGTACACTGAAGCTTTCTTT.

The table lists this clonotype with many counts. The CDR3 spells CASSLGKTEAFF. CDR3 DNA: TGTGCCAGCAGTTTAGGAAAAACTGAAGCTTTCTTT. The chain links TRBV12-3 or TRBV12-4 to TRBJ1-1; D call uncertain. This CDR3 is 12 amino acids long. Deletions cut 1 base from V and 5 bases from J, with 5 bases between.

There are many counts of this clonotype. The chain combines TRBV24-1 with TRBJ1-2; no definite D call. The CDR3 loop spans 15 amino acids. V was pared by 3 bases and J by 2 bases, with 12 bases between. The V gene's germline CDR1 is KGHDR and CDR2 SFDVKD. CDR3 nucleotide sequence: TGTGCCACCAGTGATCACGGGTTATTCAACTATGGCTACACCTTC. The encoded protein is CATSDHGLFNYGYTF.

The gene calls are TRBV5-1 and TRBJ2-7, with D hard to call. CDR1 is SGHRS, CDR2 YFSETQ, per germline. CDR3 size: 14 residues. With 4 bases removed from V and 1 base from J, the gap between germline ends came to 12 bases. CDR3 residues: CASSRDGPSYEQYF. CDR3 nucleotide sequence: TGCGCCAGCAGCCGCGACGGTCCTTCCTACGAGCAGTACTTC. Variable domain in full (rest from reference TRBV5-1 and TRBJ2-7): KAGVTQTPRYLIKTRGQQVTLSCSPISGHRSVSWYQQTPGQGLQFLFEYFSETQRNKGNFPGRFSGRQFSNSRSEMNVSTLELGDSALYLCASSRDGPSYEQYFGPGTRLTVT.

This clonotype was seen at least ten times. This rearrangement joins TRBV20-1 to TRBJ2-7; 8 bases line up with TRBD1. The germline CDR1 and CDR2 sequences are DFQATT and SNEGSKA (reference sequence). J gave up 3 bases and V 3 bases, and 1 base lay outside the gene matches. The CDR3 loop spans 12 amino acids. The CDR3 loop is CSASGQGYEQYF. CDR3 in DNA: TGCAGTGCTAGCGGACAGGGCTACGAGCAGTACTTC.

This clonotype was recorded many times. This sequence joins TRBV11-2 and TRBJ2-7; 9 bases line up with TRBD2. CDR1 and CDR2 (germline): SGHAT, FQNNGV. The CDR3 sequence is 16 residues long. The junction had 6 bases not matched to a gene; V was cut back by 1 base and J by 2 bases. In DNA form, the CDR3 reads TGTGCCAGCAGCTTAGGCGGGACTAGCCAGCCCTACGAGCAGTACTTC. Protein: CASSLGGTSQPYEQYF.

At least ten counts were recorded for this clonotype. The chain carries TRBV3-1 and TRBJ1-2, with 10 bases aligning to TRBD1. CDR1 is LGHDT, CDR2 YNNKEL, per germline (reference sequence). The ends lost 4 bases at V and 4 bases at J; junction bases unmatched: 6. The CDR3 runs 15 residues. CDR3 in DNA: TGTGCCAGCAGCCGGGGCGGGACAGGGGTCTATGGCTACACCTTC. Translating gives CASSRGGTGVYGYTF.

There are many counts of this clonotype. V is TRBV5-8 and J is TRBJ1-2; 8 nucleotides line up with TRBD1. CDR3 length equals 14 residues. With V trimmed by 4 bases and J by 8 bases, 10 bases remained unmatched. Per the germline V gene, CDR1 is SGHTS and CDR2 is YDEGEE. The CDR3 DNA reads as TGTGCCAGCAGCCTTGGACAGGGATCGGAGGGCTACACCTTC. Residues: CASSLGQGSEGYTF.

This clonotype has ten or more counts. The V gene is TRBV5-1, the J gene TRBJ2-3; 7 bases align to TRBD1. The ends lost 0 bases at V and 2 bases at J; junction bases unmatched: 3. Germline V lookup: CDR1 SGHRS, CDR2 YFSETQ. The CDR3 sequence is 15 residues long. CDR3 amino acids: CASSLVGQITDTQYF. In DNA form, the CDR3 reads TGCGCCAGCAGCTTGGTGGGACAGATCACAGATACGCAGTATTTT.

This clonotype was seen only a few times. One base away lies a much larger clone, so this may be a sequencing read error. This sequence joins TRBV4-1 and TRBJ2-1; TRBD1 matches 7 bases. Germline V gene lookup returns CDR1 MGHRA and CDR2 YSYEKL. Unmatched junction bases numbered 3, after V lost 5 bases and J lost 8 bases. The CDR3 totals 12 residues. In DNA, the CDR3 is TGCGCCAGCAGCTGGGACAGCTATGAGCAGTTCTTC. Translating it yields CASSWDSYEQFF.

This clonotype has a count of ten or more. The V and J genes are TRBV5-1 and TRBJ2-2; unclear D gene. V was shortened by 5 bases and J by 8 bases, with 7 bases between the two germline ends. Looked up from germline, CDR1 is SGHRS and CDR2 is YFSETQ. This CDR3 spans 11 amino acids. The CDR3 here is CASSWFGELFF. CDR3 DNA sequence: TGCGCCAGCAGTTGGTTTGGGGAGCTGTTTTTT. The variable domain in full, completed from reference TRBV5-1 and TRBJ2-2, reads KAGVTQTPRYLIKTRGQQVTLSCSPISGHRSVSWYQQTPGQGLQFLFEYFSETQRNKGNFPGRFSGRQFSNSRSEMNVSTLELGDSALYLCASSWFGELFFGEGSRLTVL.

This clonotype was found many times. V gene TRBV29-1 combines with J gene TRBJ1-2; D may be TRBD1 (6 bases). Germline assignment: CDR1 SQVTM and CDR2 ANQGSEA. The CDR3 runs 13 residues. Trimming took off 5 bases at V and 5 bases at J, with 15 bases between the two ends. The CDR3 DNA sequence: TGCAGCGTTTTGACGACAGGATCATATGGCTACACCTTC. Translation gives CSVLTTGSYGYTF.

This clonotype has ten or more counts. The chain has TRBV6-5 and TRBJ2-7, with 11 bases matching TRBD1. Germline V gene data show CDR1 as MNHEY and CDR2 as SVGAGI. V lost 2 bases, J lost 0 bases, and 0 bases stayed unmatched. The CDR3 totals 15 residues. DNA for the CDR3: TGTGCCAGCAGTTACGGACAGGGGGCCTCCTACGAGCAGTACTTC. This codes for CASSYGQGASYEQYF.

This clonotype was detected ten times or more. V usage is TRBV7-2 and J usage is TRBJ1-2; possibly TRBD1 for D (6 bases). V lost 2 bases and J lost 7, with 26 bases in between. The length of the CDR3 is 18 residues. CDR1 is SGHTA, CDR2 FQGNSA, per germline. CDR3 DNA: TGTGCCAGCAGCTTAAGTCCCCCCTTCTCAGGGGTCAAGGGTGGCTACACCTTC. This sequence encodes CASSLSPPFSGVKGGYTF. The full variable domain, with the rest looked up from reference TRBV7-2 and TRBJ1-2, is GAGVSQSPSNKVTEKGKDVELRCDPISGHTALYWYRQSLGQGLEFLIYFQGNSAPDKSGLPSDRFSAERTGGSVSTLTIQRTQQEDSAVYLCASSLSPPFSGVKGGYTFGSGTRLTVV.

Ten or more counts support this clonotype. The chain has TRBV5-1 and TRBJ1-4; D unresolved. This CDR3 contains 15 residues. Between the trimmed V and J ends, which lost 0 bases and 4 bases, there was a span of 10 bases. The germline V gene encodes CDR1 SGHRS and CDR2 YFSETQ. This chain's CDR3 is CASSLEGQVNEKLFF. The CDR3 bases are TGCGCCAGCAGCTTGGAAGGGCAGGTTAATGAAAAACTGTTTTTT.

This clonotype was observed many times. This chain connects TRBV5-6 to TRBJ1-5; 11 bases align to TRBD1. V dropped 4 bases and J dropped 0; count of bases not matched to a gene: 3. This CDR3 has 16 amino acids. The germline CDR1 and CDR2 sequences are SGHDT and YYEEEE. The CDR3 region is CASSRDRGDSNQPQHF. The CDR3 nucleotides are TGTGCCAGCAGCCGGGACAGGGGGGATAGCAATCAGCCCCAGCATTTT.

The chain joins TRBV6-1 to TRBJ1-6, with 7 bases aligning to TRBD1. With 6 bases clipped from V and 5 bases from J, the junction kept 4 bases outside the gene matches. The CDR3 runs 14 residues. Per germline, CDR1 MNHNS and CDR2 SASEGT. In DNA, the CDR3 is TGTGCCAGCAGGGATGACAGGGATAATTCACCCCTCCACTTT. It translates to CASRDDRDNSPLHF.

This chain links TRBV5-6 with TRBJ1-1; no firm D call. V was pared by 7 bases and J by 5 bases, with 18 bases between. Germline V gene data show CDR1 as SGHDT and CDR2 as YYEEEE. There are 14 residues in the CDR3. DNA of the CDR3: TGTGCCAGCCCCAGCCCCACAGAACAGACTGAAGCTTTCTTT. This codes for CASPSPTEQTEAFF.

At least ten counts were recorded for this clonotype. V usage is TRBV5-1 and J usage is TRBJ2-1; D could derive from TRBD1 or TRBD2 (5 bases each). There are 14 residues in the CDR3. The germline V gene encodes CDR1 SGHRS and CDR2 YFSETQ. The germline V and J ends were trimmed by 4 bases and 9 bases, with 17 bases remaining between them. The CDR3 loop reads CASSGDLAGTEQFF. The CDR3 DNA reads TGCGCCAGCAGCGGGGACCTCGCCGGGACTGAGCAGTTCTTC.

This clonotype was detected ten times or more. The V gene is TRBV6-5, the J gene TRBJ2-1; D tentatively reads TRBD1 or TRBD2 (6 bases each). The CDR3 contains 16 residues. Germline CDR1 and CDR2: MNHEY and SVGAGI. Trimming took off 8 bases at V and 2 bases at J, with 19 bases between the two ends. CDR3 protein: CASFARTGGAYNEQFF. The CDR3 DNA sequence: TGTGCCAGCTTTGCCCGGACCGGGGGCGCCTACAATGAGCAGTTCTTC.

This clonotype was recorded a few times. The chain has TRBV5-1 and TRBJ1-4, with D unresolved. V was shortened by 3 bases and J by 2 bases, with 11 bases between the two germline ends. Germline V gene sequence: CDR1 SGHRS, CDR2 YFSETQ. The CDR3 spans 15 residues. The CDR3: CASSYNVATNEKLFF. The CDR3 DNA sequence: TGCGCCAGCAGCTACAATGTTGCCACTAATGAAAAACTGTTTTTT.

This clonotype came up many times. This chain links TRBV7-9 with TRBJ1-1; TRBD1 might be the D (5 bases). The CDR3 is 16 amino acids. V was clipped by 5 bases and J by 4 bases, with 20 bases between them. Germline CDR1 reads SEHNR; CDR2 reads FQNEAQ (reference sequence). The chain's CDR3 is CASSPPPGPEGTEAFF. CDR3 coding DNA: TGTGCCAGCAGCCCACCCCCGGGACCCGAGGGCACTGAAGCTTTCTTT.

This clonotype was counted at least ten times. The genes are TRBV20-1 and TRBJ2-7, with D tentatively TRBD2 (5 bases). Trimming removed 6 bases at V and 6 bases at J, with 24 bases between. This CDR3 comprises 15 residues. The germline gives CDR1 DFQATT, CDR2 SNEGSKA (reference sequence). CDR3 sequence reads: CSADPSRGNKREQYF. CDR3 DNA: TGCAGTGCCGACCCTTCTCGAGGGAATAAACGCGAGCAGTACTTC.